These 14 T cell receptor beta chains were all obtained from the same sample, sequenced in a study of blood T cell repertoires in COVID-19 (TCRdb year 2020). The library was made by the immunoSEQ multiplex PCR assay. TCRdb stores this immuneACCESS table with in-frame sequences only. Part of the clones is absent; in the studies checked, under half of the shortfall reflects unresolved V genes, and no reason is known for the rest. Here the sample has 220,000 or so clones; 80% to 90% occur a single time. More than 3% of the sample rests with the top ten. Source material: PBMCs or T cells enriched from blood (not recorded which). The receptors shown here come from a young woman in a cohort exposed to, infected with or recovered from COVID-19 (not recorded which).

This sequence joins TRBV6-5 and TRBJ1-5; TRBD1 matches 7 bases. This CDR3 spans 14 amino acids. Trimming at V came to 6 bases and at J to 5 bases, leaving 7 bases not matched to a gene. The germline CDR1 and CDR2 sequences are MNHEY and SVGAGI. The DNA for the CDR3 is TGTGCCAGCAGCGACAGGGATTTGGATCAGCCCCAGCATTTT. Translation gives CASSDRDLDQPQHF.

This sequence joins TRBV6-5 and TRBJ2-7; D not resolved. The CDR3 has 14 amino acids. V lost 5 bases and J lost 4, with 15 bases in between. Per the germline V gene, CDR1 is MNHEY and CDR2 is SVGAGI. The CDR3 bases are TGTGCCAGCAGTCTAAGAGACTTCGGGTACGAGCAGTACTTC. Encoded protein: CASSLRDFGYEQYF.

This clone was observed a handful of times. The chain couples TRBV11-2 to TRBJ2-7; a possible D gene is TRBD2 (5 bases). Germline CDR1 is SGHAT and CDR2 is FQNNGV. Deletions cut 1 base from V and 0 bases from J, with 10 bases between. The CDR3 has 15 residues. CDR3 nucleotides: TGTGCCAGCAGCTTAGGAAGTGGAGGCTCCTACGAGCAGTACTTC. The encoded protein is CASSLGSGGSYEQYF.

CDR3 sequence (DNA): TGCGCCAGCAGGTTGCTAGCGGGGGGTCGCAATGAGCAGTTCTTC. Its translation is CASRLLAGGRNEQFF. This chain connects TRBV5-1 to TRBJ2-1, with TRBD2 matching over 11 bases. The V gene end was trimmed by 5 bases and the J gene end by 6 bases; junction bases not matched to a gene: 7. The length of the CDR3 is 15 residues. The germline V gene has CDR1 SGHRS and CDR2 YFSETQ.

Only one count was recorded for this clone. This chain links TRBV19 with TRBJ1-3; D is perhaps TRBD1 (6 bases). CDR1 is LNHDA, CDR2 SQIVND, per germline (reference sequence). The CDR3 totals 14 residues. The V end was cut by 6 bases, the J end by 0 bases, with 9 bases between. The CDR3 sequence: CASSGQLSGNTIYF. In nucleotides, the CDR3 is TGTGCCAGTAGCGGACAGCTCTCTGGAAACACCATATATTTT. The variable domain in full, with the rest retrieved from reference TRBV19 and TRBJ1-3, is DGGITQSPKYLFRKEGQNVTLSCEQNLNHDAMYWYRQDPGQGLRLIYYSQIVNDFQKGDIAEGYSVSREKKESFPLTVTSAQKNPTAFYLCASSGQLSGNTIYFGEGSWLTVV.

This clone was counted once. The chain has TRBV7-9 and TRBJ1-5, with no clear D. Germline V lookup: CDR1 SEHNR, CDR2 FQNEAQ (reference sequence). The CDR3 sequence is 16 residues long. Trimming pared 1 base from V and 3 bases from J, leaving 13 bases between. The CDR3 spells CASSLVVADTNQPQHF. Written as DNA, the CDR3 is TGTGCCAGCAGCTTAGTAGTGGCGGATACCAATCAGCCCCAGCATTTT.

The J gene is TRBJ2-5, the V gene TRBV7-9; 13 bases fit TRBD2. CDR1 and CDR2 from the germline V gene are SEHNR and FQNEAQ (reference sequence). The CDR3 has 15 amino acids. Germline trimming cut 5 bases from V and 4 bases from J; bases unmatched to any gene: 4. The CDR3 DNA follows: TGTGCCAGCAGCCTCGGACTAGCGGGAGTAGAGACCCAGTACTTC. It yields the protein CASSLGLAGVETQYF.

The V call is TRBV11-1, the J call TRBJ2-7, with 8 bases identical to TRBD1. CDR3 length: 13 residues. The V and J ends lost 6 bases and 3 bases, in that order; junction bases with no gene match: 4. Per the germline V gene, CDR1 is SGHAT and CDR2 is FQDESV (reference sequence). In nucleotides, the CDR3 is TGTGCCAGCAGTACAGGGGGTTTCTACGAGCAGTACTTC. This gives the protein CASSTGGFYEQYF.

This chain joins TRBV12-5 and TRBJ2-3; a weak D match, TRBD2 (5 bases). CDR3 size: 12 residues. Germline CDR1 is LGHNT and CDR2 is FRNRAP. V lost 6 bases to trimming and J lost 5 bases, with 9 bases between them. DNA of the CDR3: TGTGCTAGTGGCATGGGGAGAGATACGCAGTATTTT. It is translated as CASGMGRDTQYF.

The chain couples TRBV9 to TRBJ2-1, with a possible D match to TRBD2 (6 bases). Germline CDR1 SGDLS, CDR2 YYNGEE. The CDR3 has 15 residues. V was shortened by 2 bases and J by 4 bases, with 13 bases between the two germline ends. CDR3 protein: CASSVAAGEYNEQFF. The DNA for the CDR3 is TGTGCCAGCAGCGTTGCAGCGGGCGAGTACAATGAGCAGTTCTTC.

The CDR3 here is CASILTGPRETQYF. In nucleotides, the CDR3 is TGTGCCAGCATCCTGACAGGGCCACGGGAGACCCAGTACTTC. J is TRBJ2-5 and V is TRBV27; TRBD1 matches at 7 bases. V lost 7 bases, J lost 5 bases, and 10 bases stayed unmatched. The CDR3 is made up of 14 amino acids. Germline assignment: CDR1 MNHEY and CDR2 SMNVEV (reference sequence).

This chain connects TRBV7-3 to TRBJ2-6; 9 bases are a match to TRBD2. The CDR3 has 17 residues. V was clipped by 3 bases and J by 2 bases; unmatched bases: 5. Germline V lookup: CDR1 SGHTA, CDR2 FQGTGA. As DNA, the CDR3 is TGTGCCAGCAGCTTCAATCTAGCGGGGACTGGGGCCAACGTCCTGACTTTC. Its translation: CASSFNLAGTGANVLTF.

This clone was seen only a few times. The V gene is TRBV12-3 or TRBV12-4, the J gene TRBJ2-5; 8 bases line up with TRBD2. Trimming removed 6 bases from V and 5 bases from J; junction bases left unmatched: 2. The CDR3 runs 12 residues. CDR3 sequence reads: CASRGLVETQYF. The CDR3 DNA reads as TGTGCCAGCAGGGGACTAGTGGAGACCCAGTACTTC.

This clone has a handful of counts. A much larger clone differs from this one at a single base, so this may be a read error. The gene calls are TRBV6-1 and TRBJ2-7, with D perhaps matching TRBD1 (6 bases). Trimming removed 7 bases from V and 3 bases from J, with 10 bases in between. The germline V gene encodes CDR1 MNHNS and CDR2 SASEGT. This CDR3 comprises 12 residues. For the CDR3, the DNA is TGTGCCAGCACCCCGACAGGCTACGAGCAGTACTTC. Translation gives CASTPTGYEQYF.